The 32 T cell receptor beta chains given below trace back to one sample, sequenced in a study of cytomegalovirus exposure and HLA in healthy donors. 13 Jbeta primers and 60 Vbeta primers were used for the PCR. Method: immunoSEQ multiplex PCR; TCRdb's copy keeps in-frame clones and lacks some. The sample lists about 160,000 clones; around 77% were seen once. The sample was PBMCs. The receptors stem from a man aged 50-59 years in good health and CMV-seropositive.

This chain connects TRBV29-1 to TRBJ2-7; possibly TRBD1 for D (5 bases). V was shortened by 2 bases and J by 2 bases, with 10 bases between the two germline ends. CDR1 and CDR2 (germline): SQVTM, ANQGSEA. This CDR3 region has 13 residues. The CDR3 DNA follows: TGCAGCGTTGAAAGGCCAGGGACCTACGAGCAGTACTTC. It translates to CSVERPGTYEQYF.

The rearrangement joins TRBV9 to TRBJ2-3; the match to TRBD2 covers 12 bases. Germline CDR1 reads SGDLS; CDR2 reads YYNGEE. This CDR3 is built from 18 residues. V shed 4 bases, J shed 2 bases, and the junction held 11 bases outside the gene matches. CDR3 in amino acids: CASSTPGLAGLITDTQYF. CDR3 coding DNA: TGTGCCAGCAGCACGCCGGGACTAGCGGGTCTTATCACAGATACGCAGTATTTT.

In this sample, this clone turned up once. The chain uses TRBV15 and TRBJ2-1; perhaps TRBD2 as D (6 bases). Looked up from germline, CDR1 is LNHNV and CDR2 is YYDKDF (reference sequence). This CDR3 has 15 amino acids. Trimming stripped 1 base from V and 7 bases from J, with 14 bases between. CDR3 sequence: CATSRAAGLVNEQFF. For the CDR3, the DNA is TGTGCCACCAGCAGAGCAGCGGGCCTGGTAAATGAGCAGTTCTTC.

The V call is TRBV27, the J call TRBJ1-5; TRBD1 aligns across 7 bases. CDR1 is MNHEY, CDR2 SMNVEV, per germline (reference sequence). The CDR3 is 14 residues long. J was trimmed by 3 bases and V by 4 bases; bases with no gene match: 3. The CDR3 DNA is TGTGCCAGCAGTTCCAGGGGGTCCAATCAGCCCCAGCATTTT. This sequence encodes CASSSRGSNQPQHF.

This clone appeared a single time. This chain connects TRBV11-2 to TRBJ2-4, with 11 bases fitting TRBD2. CDR3 size: 18 residues. Per the germline V gene, CDR1 is SGHAT and CDR2 is FQNNGV. Losses at the gene ends were 3 bases for V and 0 bases for J; bases not matched to a gene: 7. CDR3 amino acids: CASSFTSGGTVAKNIQYF. CDR3 in DNA: TGTGCCAGCAGCTTTACTAGCGGGGGAACCGTAGCCAAAAACATTCAGTACTTC.

The chain is built from TRBV11-2 and TRBJ1-1, with D possibly being TRBD1 (5 bases). Germline CDR1 and CDR2: SGHAT and FQNNGV. Trimming left V 4 bases short and J 1 base short, with 16 bases between. This CDR3 region has 16 residues. CDR3 sequence: CASSYYPGYPNTEAFF. The CDR3 DNA follows: TGTGCCAGCAGCTATTACCCAGGGTATCCGAACACTGAAGCTTTCTTT.

CDR3 protein: CASTPGTPGELFF. The CDR3 DNA reads TGTGCCAGCACCCCGGGGACTCCCGGGGAGCTGTTTTTT. V usage is TRBV7-2 and J usage is TRBJ2-2, with a possible D match to TRBD2 (6 bases). The V and J ends lost 7 bases and 6 bases respectively, with 12 bases between them. The CDR3 has 13 residues. Germline-derived CDR1 and CDR2 are SGHTA and FQGNSA.

As to this clone: One end of the junction varies from germline; a read error may be responsible. The chain couples TRBV5-1 to TRBJ1-4; a possible D gene is TRBD1 (5 bases). CDR3 length: 14 residues. Germline V CDR1 and CDR2: SGHRS, YFSETQ. CDR3 protein: CASSSGTADEKLFF. The DNA of the CDR3 is TGCGCCAGCAGCTCCGGGACTGCCGATGAAAAGCTGTTTTTT.

The chain couples TRBV18 to TRBJ2-7; D ambiguous. CDR3 length: 16 amino acids. V was trimmed by 3 bases and J by 2 bases, leaving 17 bases between them. Looked up from germline, CDR1 is KGHSH and CDR2 is LQKENI. Written as DNA, the CDR3 is TGTGCCAGCTCACCCCAGCTCCAGGTGAACACCTACGAGCAGTACTTC. It is translated as CASSPQLQVNTYEQYF. The full variable domain, completed using reference TRBV18 and TRBJ2-7, is NAGVMQNPRHLVRRRGQEARLRCSPMKGHSHVYWYRQLPEEGLKFMVYLQKENIIDESGMPKERFSAEFPKEGPSILRIQQVVRGDSAAYFCASSPQLQVNTYEQYFGPGTRLTVT.

For this clone: At the DNA level, this CDR3 is encoded by other sequences in the same sample as well. The chain combines TRBV5-6 with TRBJ2-7; the match to TRBD1 covers 9 bases. This CDR3 has 14 residues. Germline V CDR1 and CDR2: SGHDT, YYEEEE. Unmatched junction bases numbered 0, after V lost 0 bases and J lost 2 bases. For the CDR3, the DNA is TGTGCCAGCAGCTTGGGACAGGGGGCCTACGAGCAGTACTTC. Translating it yields CASSLGQGAYEQYF. The whole variable domain, filled in from reference TRBV5-6 and TRBJ2-7, reads DAGVTQSPTHLIKTRGQQVTLRCSPKSGHDTVSWYQQALGQGPQFIFQYYEEEERQRGNFPDRFSGHQFPNYSSELNVNALLLGDSALYLCASSLGQGAYEQYFGPGTRLTVT.

V gene TRBV7-2 combines with J gene TRBJ2-2, with a possible D match to TRBD1 (5 bases). This CDR3 is built from 15 residues. Trimming removed 5 bases from V and 0 bases from J, with 10 bases in between. Germline V gives CDR1 SGHTA, CDR2 FQGNSA. The CDR3 region is CASSATVSNTGELFF. For the CDR3, the DNA is TGTGCCAGCAGCGCGACAGTGTCGAACACCGGGGAGCTGTTTTTT. The full variable domain, rest sourced from reference TRBV7-2 and TRBJ2-2, is GAGVSQSPSNKVTEKGKDVELRCDPISGHTALYWYRQSLGQGLEFLIYFQGNSAPDKSGLPSDRFSAERTGGSVSTLTIQRTQQEDSAVYLCASSATVSNTGELFFGEGSRLTVL.

The chain carries TRBV6-4 and TRBJ2-5; tentative D call: TRBD2 (6 bases). The V end was cut by 1 base, the J end by 11 bases, with 14 bases between. This CDR3 region has 13 residues. In germline, CDR1 is MRHNA, CDR2 SNTAGT. The CDR3 sequence: CASSDFEGGRQYF. CDR3 sequence (DNA): TGTGCCAGCAGTGACTTTGAGGGTGGGAGGCAGTACTTC.

The chain carries TRBV9 and TRBJ1-1; tentatively, D is TRBD1 (5 bases). Trimming removed 0 bases at V and 0 bases at J, with 12 bases between. Looked up from germline, CDR1 is SGDLS and CDR2 is YYNGEE. The CDR3 covers 16 residues. CDR3 protein: CASSVGDPGVNTEAFF. The CDR3 nucleotides read TGTGCCAGCAGCGTAGGCGACCCGGGGGTGAACACTGAAGCTTTCTTT.

This rearrangement joins TRBV5-1 to TRBJ1-4, with 9 bases lining up with TRBD1. J gave up 6 bases and V 3 bases, and 6 bases lay outside the gene matches. The germline CDR1 and CDR2 sequences are SGHRS and YFSETQ. CDR3 length equals 15 residues. CDR3 sequence: CASSSDRGYDEKLFF. The CDR3 coding sequence is TGCGCCAGCAGCTCGGACAGGGGTTACGATGAAAAACTGTTTTTT.

This clone is a singleton in its sample. V usage is TRBV7-6 and J usage is TRBJ2-1; possible D gene TRBD1, 6 bases. Trimming removed 1 base at V and 13 bases at J, with 17 bases between. The CDR3 extends over 14 amino acids. The germline gives CDR1 SGHVS, CDR2 FNYEAQ. The CDR3 region has the DNA TGTGCCAGCAGCTTAGATCCAGGGGAGCGAACTCAGTTCTTC. Protein product: CASSLDPGERTQFF.

The rearrangement joins TRBV4-2 to TRBJ1-2, with D maybe TRBD1 (5 bases). Per germline, CDR1 LGHNA and CDR2 YNFKEQ. V was pared by 1 base and J by 3 bases, with 15 bases between. This CDR3 comprises 16 residues. CDR3 protein: CASSQAGGGLDYGYTF. CDR3 nucleotides: TGTGCCAGCAGCCAAGCCGGCGGGGGGTTGGACTATGGCTACACCTTC.

In this sample, this clone turned up once. The V call is TRBV28, the J call TRBJ1-1, with a tentative D call TRBD1 (5 bases). The CDR3 totals 17 residues. Trimming took 4 bases from V and 0 from J, leaving 18 bases between them. Germline CDR1 reads MDHEN; CDR2 reads SYDVKM. CDR3 sequence reads: CASSSLHGGTMNTEAFF. CDR3 DNA: TGTGCCAGCAGTTCACTCCACGGGGGAACCATGAACACTGAAGCTTTCTTT.

There are a few counts of this clone. Written as DNA, the CDR3 is TGTGCCAGCAGCTTGAGGACACTGCGCTATGGCTACACCTTC. It codes for CASSLRTLRYGYTF. This chain uses TRBV5-4 with TRBJ1-2; TRBD1 is a possible D gene (5 bases). The CDR3 is 14 amino acids. Germline V gene data show CDR1 as SGHNT and CDR2 as YYREEE (reference sequence). Trimming left V 1 base short and J 4 bases short, with 11 bases between.

V gene TRBV5-1 combines with J gene TRBJ2-5; D might be TRBD1 (6 bases). The CDR3 totals 11 residues. Between the trimmed V and J ends, which lost 0 bases and 9 bases, there was a span of 6 bases. The germline CDR1 and CDR2 sequences are SGHRS and YFSETQ. The CDR3 region has the DNA TGCGCCAGCAGCTTGGAGGGGGCCCAGTACTTC. Translating gives CASSLEGAQYF.

This chain uses TRBV6-5 with TRBJ2-3; TRBD2 agrees at 11 bases. CDR3 length: 15 residues. Germline V gene sequence: CDR1 MNHEY, CDR2 SVGAGI. J gave up 5 bases and V 3 bases, and 4 bases lay outside the gene matches. CDR3 DNA sequence: TGTGCCAGCAGTTATAGCGGGGGGGCAGGAGATACGCAGTATTTT. Protein product: CASSYSGGAGDTQYF.

This chain links TRBV7-9 with TRBJ2-5; D perhaps matches TRBD1 (5 bases). Per germline, CDR1 SEHNR and CDR2 FQNEAQ (reference sequence). This CDR3 is built from 12 residues. Trimming removed 7 bases at V and 0 bases at J, with 6 bases between. CDR3 nucleotide sequence: TGTGCCAGCAAACAGGACCAAGAGACCCAGTACTTC. Its translation: CASKQDQETQYF.

This clone has more than one count but fewer than ten. The rearrangement uses TRBV11-2 and TRBJ1-3; no definite D call. This CDR3 has 15 residues. The germline CDR1 and CDR2 sequences are SGHAT and FQNNGV. V was pared by 4 bases and J by 4 bases, with 14 bases between. The CDR3 sequence: CASSSSSSLGNTIYF. The CDR3 DNA reads as TGTGCCAGCAGCTCTAGTTCATCGCTCGGAAACACCATATATTTT.

This clone was found a few times. This chain links TRBV7-2 with TRBJ1-2; 9 bases map to TRBD1. J lost 5 bases, V lost 4 bases, and 5 bases had no gene match. Germline-derived CDR1 and CDR2 are SGHTA and FQGNSA. This CDR3 is 14 amino acids long. CDR3 coding DNA: TGTGCCAGCAGCTCCTGGACAGGGGTGTATGGCTACACCTTC. It translates to CASSSWTGVYGYTF.

CDR3 in amino acids: CASSLSGRGGETQYF. The DNA for the CDR3 is TGCGCCAGCAGCTTGTCAGGGCGGGGGGGAGAGACCCAGTACTTC. The gene calls are TRBV5-1 and TRBJ2-5, with 9 bases matching TRBD2. V was pared by 1 base and J by 4 bases, with 5 bases of the junction left unmatched. The germline CDR1 and CDR2 sequences are SGHRS and YFSETQ. The CDR3 contains 15 residues.

The chain employs TRBV6-1 and TRBJ1-2; 8 nucleotides align to TRBD1. CDR1 and CDR2 from the germline V gene are MNHNS and SASEGT. The CDR3 spans 14 residues. V was clipped by 8 bases and J by 5 bases; unmatched bases: 10. The CDR3 DNA is TGTGCCAGCGGCGAGGCAGGGGGCGCGTATGGCTACACCTTC. Protein sequence: CASGEAGGAYGYTF.

CDR3 residues: CASSQDRRGWGTNEQFF. DNA for the CDR3: TGCGCCAGCAGCCAAGATCGGCGGGGTTGGGGAACGAATGAGCAGTTCTTC. The chain uses TRBV4-1 and TRBJ2-1, with D possibly TRBD2 on 6 matching bases. Deletions cut 0 bases from V and 7 bases from J, with 19 bases between. The length of the CDR3 is 17 residues. CDR1 is MGHRA and CDR2 is YSYEKL in the germline V gene.

This chain joins TRBV2 and TRBJ2-3, with 10 bases identical to TRBD2. Looked up from germline, CDR1 is SNHLY and CDR2 is FYNNEI. This CDR3 has 15 amino acids. V lost 3 bases and J lost 5; bases outside the gene matches: 5. CDR3 residues: CASSEGAGGIDTQYF. CDR3 in DNA: TGTGCCAGCAGTGAGGGAGCGGGGGGGATAGATACGCAGTATTTT.

J is TRBJ2-7 and V is TRBV30, with 7 positions matching TRBD1. Trimming at V came to 7 bases and at J to 0 bases, leaving 9 bases not matched to a gene. The germline V gene encodes CDR1 GTSNPN and CDR2 SVGIG (reference sequence). The CDR3 spans 14 residues. CDR3 amino acids: CASTGVDGSYEQYF. The CDR3 nucleotides are TGTGCCTCCACAGGGGTTGACGGCTCCTACGAGCAGTACTTC.

The chain employs TRBV19 and TRBJ1-4; no definite D call. The CDR3 is 12 residues long. Trimming removed 4 bases at V and 7 bases at J, with 7 bases between. Germline V gene lookup returns CDR1 LNHDA and CDR2 SQIVND (reference sequence). DNA for the CDR3: TGTGCCAGTAGTACCCTCCGTGAAAAACTGTTTTTT. As protein: CASSTLREKLFF. The full variable domain, rest sourced from reference TRBV19 and TRBJ1-4, is DGGITQSPKYLFRKEGQNVTLSCEQNLNHDAMYWYRQDPGQGLRLIYYSQIVNDFQKGDIAEGYSVSREKKESFPLTVTSAQKNPTAFYLCASSTLREKLFFGSGTQLSVL.

V is TRBV6-1 and J is TRBJ1-5; 7 nucleotides agree with TRBD1. The CDR3 spans 17 residues. Germline assignment: CDR1 MNHNS and CDR2 SASEGT. V dropped 3 bases and J dropped 7; count of bases not matched to a gene: 15. The DNA for the CDR3 is TGTGCCAGCAGTGAGTCCCCGACAGACCAGACAGGGCAGCCCCAGCATTTT. Translating it yields CASSESPTDQTGQPQHF.

The chain combines TRBV5-1 with TRBJ1-2; TRBD1 agrees at 8 bases. This CDR3 comprises 15 residues. Germline values: CDR1 SGHRS, CDR2 YFSETQ. The ends lost 3 bases at V and 1 base at J; junction bases unmatched: 5. As DNA, the CDR3 is TGCGCCAGCAGCTCGACAGGGGCCAGTAACTATGGCTACACCTTC. Amino acid sequence: CASSSTGASNYGYTF.

The chain combines TRBV11-3 with TRBJ2-3; D unresolved. Germline lookup yields CDR1 SGHNT and CDR2 YENEEA. The CDR3 spans 13 residues. The V end was cut by 5 bases, the J end by 4 bases, with 10 bases between. As DNA, the CDR3 is TGTGCCAGCAGCCCTCGCGTCGCAGATACGCAGTATTTT. It codes for CASSPRVADTQYF. Looking up the rest from reference TRBV11-3 and TRBJ2-3 gives the full variable domain: EAGVVQSPRYKIIEKKQPVAFWCNPISGHNTLYWYLQNLGQGPELLIRYENEEAVDDSQLPKDRFSAERLKGVDSTLKIQPAELGDSAVYLCASSPRVADTQYFGPGTRLTVL.